The 3 T cell receptor beta chains listed next were all sequenced from one sample in a study of OX40 agonist ivuxolimab in advanced cancers. Only in-frame clones appear in the TCRdb table, and some are missing; sequencing was by immunoSEQ multiplex PCR. The profile covers approximately 40,000 clones, with more than 85% appearing a single time and roughly 20% taken by the ten largest. Sample: CD4+ or CD8+ T cells sorted from blood, taken in a trial of the OX40 agonist ivuxolimab. Receptors originate from an adult with an advanced solid tumor such as melanoma, head and neck, liver or kidney cancer.

J is TRBJ1-5 and V is TRBV7-9, with 8 bases fitting TRBD1. V gave up 1 base and J gave up 7 bases; unmatched junction bases: 15. CDR1 is SEHNR and CDR2 is FQNEAQ in the germline V gene (reference sequence). The CDR3 contains 18 residues. CDR3 bases: TGTGCCAGCAGCTTAGAGGACAGGGAAGATCGGAGTTTCCAGCCCCAGCATTTT. Amino acid sequence: CASSLEDREDRSFQPQHF.

The chain uses TRBV6-1 and TRBJ1-1; perhaps TRBD1 as D (5 bases). This CDR3 spans 15 amino acids. Per the germline V gene, CDR1 is MNHNS and CDR2 is SASEGT. Trimming stripped 0 bases from V and 4 bases from J, with 12 bases between. The CDR3 reads CASSEAVGRRTEAFF. For the CDR3, the DNA is TGTGCCAGCAGTGAAGCGGTGGGGCGGCGCACTGAAGCTTTCTTT.

This chain joins TRBV29-1 and TRBJ2-5; D gene ambiguous. The germline gives CDR1 SQVTM, CDR2 ANQGSEA. CDR3 length: 11 residues. The V end lost 1 base, the J end lost 7 bases, and 7 bases lay between the germline ends. The CDR3 here is CSVEGRRTQYF. CDR3 coding DNA: TGCAGCGTTGAAGGGCGAAGGACCCAGTACTTC.